These 30 T cell receptor beta chains share one sample of origin, sequenced in a study of blood T cell repertoires in COVID-19. Profiled with immunoSEQ multiplex PCR; TCRdb holds only in-frame clones, not every one. The table shows 260,000 or so clones, with around 90% occurring only once. Material for sequencing was peripheral blood. The receptors were gathered from a man aged 18-30 years with active or convalescent COVID-19.

This rearrangement joins TRBV7-6 to TRBJ2-7; 11 bases are shared with TRBD1. J was trimmed by 2 bases and V by 1 base; bases with no gene match: 4. Per the germline V gene, CDR1 is SGHVS and CDR2 is FNYEAQ. This CDR3 has 16 amino acids. The CDR3 protein is CASSLDWGQGAYEQYF. CDR3 nucleotide sequence: TGTGCCAGCAGCTTAGATTGGGGACAGGGGGCCTACGAGCAGTACTTC. The full variable domain, with the rest looked up from reference TRBV7-6 and TRBJ2-7, is GAGVSQSPRYKVTKRGQDVALRCDPISGHVSLYWYRQALGQGPEFLTYFNYEAQQDKSGLPNDRFSAERPEGSISTLTIQRTEQRDSAMYRCASSLDWGQGAYEQYFGPGTRLTVT.

This chain's CDR3 is CASSREGRGTGELFF. CDR3 sequence (DNA): TGTGCCAGTAGCCGGGAGGGCAGGGGGACCGGGGAGCTGTTTTTT. The V gene is TRBV19, the J gene TRBJ2-2; possible D gene TRBD2, 8 bases. CDR1 LNHDA and CDR2 SQIVND come from the germline V gene (reference sequence). This CDR3 spans 15 amino acids. V shed 6 bases and J shed 5 bases, with 16 bases lying between them.

V is TRBV5-8 and J is TRBJ1-2; 7 bases fit TRBD1. V shed 0 bases and J 4 bases; nucleotides not matched to a gene: 3. The CDR3 consists of 14 residues. Germline V gives CDR1 SGHTS, CDR2 YDEGEE. The CDR3 DNA is TGTGCCAGCAGCTTGGACAGGGGAGGCTATGGCTACACCTTC. This encodes CASSLDRGGYGYTF.

The chain joins TRBV20-1 to TRBJ2-3; 9 bases map to TRBD1. This CDR3 is built from 15 residues. CDR1 and CDR2 (germline): DFQATT, SNEGSKA (reference sequence). The trim removed 3 bases at V and 8 bases at J, leaving 12 bases unmatched. The CDR3: CSASNFGTGRGTQYF. CDR3 coding DNA: TGCAGTGCTAGTAACTTCGGGACAGGGAGGGGTACGCAGTATTTT.

The rearrangement uses TRBV7-8 and TRBJ2-1; D might be TRBD1 (6 bases). CDR3 length equals 13 residues. V was pared by 3 bases and J by 8 bases, with 11 bases between. The germline gives CDR1 SGHVS, CDR2 FQNEAQ. This CDR3 is CASSFTGGDEQFF. The CDR3 DNA is TGTGCCAGCAGCTTTACTGGGGGCGATGAGCAGTTCTTC.

This chain connects TRBV27 to TRBJ2-3; 7 nucleotides align to TRBD1. The CDR3 spans 14 residues. Germline CDR1 is MNHEY and CDR2 is SMNVEV (reference sequence). The V gene end was trimmed by 7 bases and the J gene end by 9 bases; junction bases not matched to a gene: 13. This CDR3 reads CASTLKPRQGTQYF. DNA of the CDR3: TGTGCCAGCACCCTTAAACCTCGACAGGGAACGCAGTATTTT.

This chain uses TRBV12-3 or TRBV12-4 with TRBJ1-6, with D perhaps matching TRBD1 (6 bases). Trimming stripped 3 bases from V and 8 bases from J, with 8 bases between. This CDR3 is built from 13 residues. Here the CDR3 DNA reads TGTGCCAGCAGTTTGGACAGTTATTCACCCCTCCACTTT. It is translated as CASSLDSYSPLHF.

This clone was observed a single time. The CDR3: CASSVRTDWVDMNTEAFF. CDR3 nucleotides: TGTGCCAGCAGCGTCCGAACTGACTGGGTCGATATGAACACTGAAGCTTTCTTT. J is TRBJ1-1 and V is TRBV9; D uncertain. The CDR3 is made up of 18 amino acids. Germline-derived CDR1 and CDR2 are SGDLS and YYNGEE. The V end was cut by 2 bases, the J end by 0 bases, with 20 bases between.

V is TRBV19 and J is TRBJ1-5, with 8 bases aligning to TRBD1. V lost 5 bases and J lost 5; bases outside the gene matches: 14. The CDR3 contains 17 residues. CDR1 is LNHDA and CDR2 is SQIVND in the germline V gene (reference sequence). The CDR3 here is CASSVPNQGARDQPQHF. CDR3 DNA sequence: TGTGCCAGTAGTGTACCCAACCAGGGGGCGAGGGATCAGCCCCAGCATTTT.

The rearrangement links TRBV10-2 to TRBJ2-3, with 11 bases that match TRBD2. The J segment lost 4 bases and the V segment lost 4 bases, leaving 7 bases of the junction unmatched. This CDR3 has 16 amino acids. The germline CDR1 and CDR2 sequences are WSHSY and SAAADI. The CDR3, as DNA: TGCGCCAGCAGTGTGACTAGCGGGGTGAGTGCAGATACGCAGTATTTT. Residues: CASSVTSGVSADTQYF.

The V gene is TRBV13, the J gene TRBJ2-3, with 7 bases lining up with TRBD1. The CDR3 contains 13 residues. CDR1 is PRHDT, CDR2 FYEKMQ, per germline (reference sequence). Trimming at V came to 9 bases and at J to 7 bases, leaving 10 bases not matched to a gene. DNA for the CDR3: TGTGCCAGTTCAGGGGGTGAAGTAAATACGCAGTATTTT. As protein: CASSGGEVNTQYF.

This clone occurred once. The genes are TRBV21-1 and TRBJ2-2; the table's D gene call, TRBD2, was not cross checked with the DNA. TRBV21-1 is deemed a pseudogene. There are 14 residues in the CDR3. The CDR3 loop reads CASEGGGITGELFF. Here the CDR3 DNA reads TGTGCCAGCGAAGGCGGGGGGATCACCGGGGAGCTGTTTTTT.

This chain connects TRBV12-5 to TRBJ1-2, with TRBD1 as a possible D gene (6 bases). From germline, CDR1 is LGHNT and CDR2 FRNRAP. V was clipped by 0 bases and J by 4 bases, with 18 bases between them. CDR3 size: 17 residues. CDR3: CASGLVPGAGLTYGYTF. The DNA for the CDR3 is TGTGCTAGTGGTTTGGTACCAGGGGCAGGGTTGACCTATGGCTACACCTTC.

This clone has only a few counts. CDR3 residues: CASSYYGSGPFEQYF. The CDR3 DNA reads as TGTGCCAGCAGTTACTATGGGTCGGGTCCTTTCGAGCAGTACTTC. V and J are TRBV6-6 and TRBJ2-7; D is uncertain. Germline V lookup: CDR1 MNHNY, CDR2 SVGAGI (reference sequence). This CDR3 comprises 15 residues. V was shortened by 1 base and J by 6 bases, with 16 bases between the two germline ends.

The chain links TRBV4-1 to TRBJ1-3, with unresolved D. In germline, CDR1 is MGHRA, CDR2 YSYEKL. The CDR3 is made up of 16 amino acids. Trimming took 0 bases from V and 0 from J, leaving 9 bases between them. CDR3 coding DNA: TGCGCCAGCAGCCAAGACGAACAGTACTCTGGAAACACCATATATTTT. This sequence encodes CASSQDEQYSGNTIYF.

This chain links TRBV5-6 with TRBJ1-6; TRBD1 matches at 8 bases. The CDR3 is 14 amino acids. The junction had 12 bases not matched to a gene; V was cut back by 4 bases and J by 15 bases. The germline CDR1 and CDR2 sequences are SGHDT and YYEEEE. The CDR3 DNA follows: TGTGCCAGCAGCCGGGGGACAGGTTCGAGAGGCCTCCACTTT. This translates into CASSRGTGSRGLHF.

This chain connects TRBV3-1 (or the pseudogene TRBV3-2) to TRBJ1-4; a possible D gene is TRBD1 (6 bases). The length of the CDR3 is 15 residues. With 1 base removed from V and 5 bases from J, the gap between germline ends came to 11 bases. In germline, CDR1 is LGHDT, CDR2 YNNKEL (reference sequence). CDR3 bases: TGTGCCAGCAGCCAAGGCGACAGGCCGAATGAAAAACTGTTTTTT. Translated, it gives CASSQGDRPNEKLFF.

The gene calls are TRBV3-1 (or the pseudogene TRBV3-2) and TRBJ2-2; no definite D call. V was clipped by 1 base and J by 8 bases, with 14 bases between them. CDR1 is LGHDT and CDR2 is YNNKEL in the germline V gene (reference sequence). This CDR3 region has 15 residues. In DNA, the CDR3 is TGTGCCAGCAGCCAAGGGCCAGGCCCTTTGGGGGAGCTGTTTTTT. This sequence encodes CASSQGPGPLGELFF.

CDR3 residues: CASSPAQGRDVIQYF. CDR3 sequence (DNA): TGTGCCAGCTCACCAGCTCAGGGTAGGGATGTAATTCAGTACTTC. The chain couples TRBV18 to TRBJ2-4; tentatively, D is TRBD1 (5 bases). From germline, CDR1 is KGHSH and CDR2 LQKENI. There are 15 residues in the CDR3. V was shortened by 2 bases and J by 10 bases, with 18 bases between the two germline ends.

The chain carries TRBV6-5 and TRBJ1-2; 8 bases are shared with TRBD1. The germline V gene has CDR1 MNHEY and CDR2 SVGAGI. The junction had 8 bases not matched to a gene; V was cut back by 6 bases and J by 5 bases. This CDR3 has 14 amino acids. The CDR3 reads CASSEGQAPYGYTF. The CDR3 nucleotides read TGTGCCAGCAGCGAGGGACAGGCACCTTATGGCTACACCTTC.

The gene calls are TRBV3-1 (or the pseudogene TRBV3-2) and TRBJ2-1, with TRBD1 matching 7 bases. In germline, CDR1 is LGHDT, CDR2 YNNKEL (reference sequence). This CDR3 contains 16 residues. V shed 0 bases and J 0 bases; nucleotides not matched to a gene: 2. CDR3 nucleotide sequence: TGTGCCAGCAGCCAAGAATGGGACAGCTCCTACAATGAGCAGTTCTTC. Residues: CASSQEWDSSYNEQFF.

The chain couples TRBV5-1 to TRBJ1-4; no definite D call. Germline V gene sequence: CDR1 SGHRS, CDR2 YFSETQ. The CDR3 is 15 residues long. The V end lost 4 bases, the J end lost 3 bases, and 13 bases lay between the germline ends. CDR3: CASSQVSGSNEKLFF. The CDR3 DNA follows: TGCGCCAGCAGCCAGGTCTCGGGGTCTAATGAAAAACTGTTTTTT.

V is TRBV11-2 and J is TRBJ2-7; D uncertain. The V gene's germline CDR1 is SGHAT and CDR2 FQNNGV. Trimming removed 5 bases from V and 6 bases from J, with 11 bases in between. This CDR3 has 12 residues. The CDR3 nucleotides read TGTGCCAGCAGCCCTACTTCGAGCGAGCAGTACTTC. The encoded protein is CASSPTSSEQYF.

The chain carries TRBV10-3 and TRBJ1-2; 7 bases align to TRBD1. The CDR3 spans 15 residues. Germline V gene lookup returns CDR1 ENHRY and CDR2 SYGVKD. After removal of 4 bases from V and 4 bases from J, the junction contained 9 bases not matched to a gene. This CDR3 reads CAISGLPGGVYGYTF. Written as DNA, the CDR3 is TGTGCCATCAGTGGACTACCAGGGGGAGTCTATGGCTACACCTTC.

The chain joins TRBV7-2 to TRBJ2-1; TRBD1 matches 9 bases. The trim removed 6 bases at V and 3 bases at J, leaving 6 bases unmatched. CDR3 length: 15 residues. From germline, CDR1 is SGHTA and CDR2 FQGNSA. Here the CDR3 reads CASRDDRGGYNEQFF. In DNA, the CDR3 is TGTGCCAGCAGAGATGACAGGGGGGGCTACAATGAGCAGTTCTTC.

This chain links TRBV29-1 with TRBJ2-5, with D unclear. Per germline, CDR1 SQVTM and CDR2 ANQGSEA. CDR3 size: 13 residues. V was cut by 1 base and J by 2 bases, with 8 bases left in between. The CDR3 is CSVEVGRQETQYF. The DNA of the CDR3 is TGCAGCGTTGAAGTGGGCAGACAAGAGACCCAGTACTTC. The full variable domain, with the rest looked up from reference TRBV29-1 and TRBJ2-5, is SAVISQKPSRDICQRGTSLTIQCQVDSQVTMMFWYRQQPGQSLTLIATANQGSEATYESGFVIDKFPISRPNLTFSTLTVSNMSPEDSSIYLCSVEVGRQETQYFGPGTRLLVL.

This clone was counted a single time. This sequence joins TRBV7-9 and TRBJ2-2; TRBD1 matches at 9 bases. Germline-derived CDR1 and CDR2 are SEHNR and FQNEAQ (reference sequence). The CDR3 has 15 amino acids. With V trimmed by 5 bases and J by 4 bases, 5 bases remained unmatched. The CDR3 nucleotides read TGTGCCAGCAGCAAACAGGGGGCAGGCACCGGGGAGCTGTTTTTT. This gives the protein CASSKQGAGTGELFF.

Only one count was recorded for this clone. The chain joins TRBV27 to TRBJ2-1, with D possibly TRBD2 on 5 matching bases. Germline V CDR1 and CDR2: MNHEY, SMNVEV (reference sequence). V was trimmed by 4 bases and J by 3 bases, leaving 16 bases between them. The CDR3 contains 16 residues. In DNA, the CDR3 is TGTGCCAGCAGTTATATTGGAGGAAGGAGCTACAATGAGCAGTTCTTC. This encodes CASSYIGGRSYNEQFF.

V is TRBV4-3 and J is TRBJ1-4; no firm D call. The germline gives CDR1 LGHNA, CDR2 YSLEER. V was clipped by 0 bases and J by 10 bases, with 9 bases between them. The CDR3 has 13 amino acids. The CDR3 DNA sequence: TGCGCCAGCAGCCAAGATCCTGGGAGAAAACTGTTTTTT. Its protein product is CASSQDPGRKLFF.

The gene calls are TRBV7-2 and TRBJ2-3; TRBD2 matches 15 bases. This CDR3 has 18 residues. The V segment lost 3 bases and the J segment 0 bases; nucleotides outside the gene matches: 4. Germline CDR1 and CDR2: SGHTA and FQGNSA. DNA of the CDR3: TGTGCCAGCAGCTTGATTGGACTAGCGGGGGGGAGCACAGATACGCAGTATTTT. This codes for CASSLIGLAGGSTDTQYF.